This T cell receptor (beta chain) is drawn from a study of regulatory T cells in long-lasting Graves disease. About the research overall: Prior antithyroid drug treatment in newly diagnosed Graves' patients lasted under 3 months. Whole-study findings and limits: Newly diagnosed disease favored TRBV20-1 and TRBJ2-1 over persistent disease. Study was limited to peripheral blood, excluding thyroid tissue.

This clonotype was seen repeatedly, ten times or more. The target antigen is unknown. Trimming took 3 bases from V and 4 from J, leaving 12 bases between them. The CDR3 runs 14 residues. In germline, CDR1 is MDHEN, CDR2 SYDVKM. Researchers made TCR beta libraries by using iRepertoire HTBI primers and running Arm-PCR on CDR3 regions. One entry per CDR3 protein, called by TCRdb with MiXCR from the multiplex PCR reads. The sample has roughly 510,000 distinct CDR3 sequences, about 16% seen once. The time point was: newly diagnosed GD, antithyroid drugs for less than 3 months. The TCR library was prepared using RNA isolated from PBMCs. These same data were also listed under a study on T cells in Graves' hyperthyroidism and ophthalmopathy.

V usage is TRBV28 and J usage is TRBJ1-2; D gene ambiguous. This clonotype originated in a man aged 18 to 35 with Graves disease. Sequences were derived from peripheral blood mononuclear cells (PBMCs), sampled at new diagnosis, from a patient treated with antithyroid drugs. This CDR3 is CASSFVHRSYGYTF. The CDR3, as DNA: TGTGCCAGCAGTTTCGTCCACAGAAGCTATGGCTACACCTTC.